This TCR beta chain was captured in a study of blood T cell repertoires in COVID-19. Overall study context: Researchers got acute and convalescent COVID-19 samples from the United States, Italy and Spain. Sources were T cells, B-cell-depleted T cells, or PBMCs; the material itself was cDNA or gDNA.

Trimming removed 2 bases from V and 6 bases from J, with 13 bases in between. The CDR3 runs to 14 residues. Germline CDR1 SNHLY, CDR2 FYNNEI. In the study's own analysis: Cell counts per sample came from amplifying reference gene primers. Measured with immunoSEQ multiplex PCR; TCRdb has only the in-frame clones, and not every one. V and J calls and clone size follow that table, whereas D and trimming were derived from the DNA. The profile covers about 81,000 clones, with roughly 82% appearing a single time and approximately 7.3% taken by the ten largest. The sequence was collected from a human donor in a cohort sampled during active COVID-19. What was sequenced was peripheral blood. This chain links TRBV2 with TRBJ1-1; D ambiguous. CDR3 sequence reads: CASSETTGGAEAFF. Here the CDR3 DNA reads TGTGCCAGCAGTGAAACCACCGGAGGCGCTGAAGCTTTCTTT. Full variable domain (remainder filled in from reference TRBV2 and TRBJ1-1): EPEVTQTPSHQVTQMGQEVILRCVPISNHLYFYWYRQILGQKVEFLVSFYNNEISEKSEIFDDQFSVERPDGSNFTLKIRSTKLEDSAMYFCASSETTGGAEAFFGQGTRLTVV.